This TCR beta chain is drawn from a study of Graves' ophthalmopathy and Graves' hyperthyroidism. The table lists this clonotype with many counts. Its target is unknown. Hyperthyroidism cases were recent diagnoses of under 2 months' duration in people aged 18 to 65. Excluded: other autoimmune disease, uncontrolled infection, pregnancy or lactation. Study results and caveats: Detection in blood was also observed for most expanded thyroid clonotypes above 0.001 frequency.

Using RNA transcripts, the TCR beta CDR3 regions were amplified. HTBI primers served in a first-round RT-PCR, which a second-round multiplex PCR followed. TCRdb re-derived calls from the multiplex PCR reads in MiXCR, one entry per CDR3 protein. The sample holds some 1.1 million distinct CDR3 sequences; about 35% are singletons and the top ten take around 10%. CDR3 length: 14 residues. Germline CDR1 SEHNR, CDR2 FQNEAQ (reference sequence). The V end was cut by 5 bases, the J end by 3 bases, with 14 bases between. The chain joins TRBV7-9 to TRBJ2-7, with a possible D match to TRBD2 (6 bases). The source of this sequence is an adult man with Graves' hyperthyroidism. The specimen sequenced was peripheral blood or thyroid tissue (not recorded which). DNA for the CDR3: TGTGCCAGCAGCCTGTCGGGGGTTGGCTACGAGCAGTACTTC. Translating it yields CASSLSGVGYEQYF.